This T cell receptor beta chain was recovered during a study of siplizumab effects on memory and regulatory T cells. CDR1 and CDR2 from the germline V gene are KGHSH and LQKENI. Trimming cost V 2 bases and J 8 bases; bases outside gene matches: 8. The CDR3 has 14 residues. Each sample contributed roughly 10^5 TCR templates to the assay. The repertoire was sequenced with immunoSEQ multiplex PCR; TCRdb's copy has only in-frame clones and lacks some. The table has about 91,000 clones, 90% to 95% seen once. Study results and limitations: Researchers could map only a minor fraction of alloreactive clones to unstimulated subsets. The alloresponse seemed to draw substantially on naive T cells, which appeared more diverse than memory cells.

About this clone itself: Its cognate antigen is unknown.

This sequence was found in a human donor in good health. The sample comprised CD8+ T cells sorted from blood. The chain joins TRBV18 to TRBJ1-2, with 7 bases that match TRBD1. The CDR3: CASSPEDRVLGYTF. DNA of the CDR3: TGTGCCAGCTCACCAGAAGACAGGGTACTCGGCTACACCTTC.